These 23 T cell receptor beta chains were sequenced from one sample in a study of blood T cell repertoires in COVID-19. This table comes from immunoSEQ multiplex PCR, and its TCRdb copy is limited to in-frame clones, with some not included. The table has tens of thousands of clones, around nine tenths seen once; the top ten hold around 5%. Material: peripheral blood. Every receptor here comes from a man between 50 and 59 years old with active or convalescent COVID-19.

This clone occurred once. The chain uses TRBV27 and TRBJ2-7; the match to TRBD1 covers 11 bases. Germline CDR1 reads MNHEY; CDR2 reads SMNVEV (reference sequence). The CDR3 runs 14 residues. The V segment lost 5 bases and the J segment 3 bases; nucleotides outside the gene matches: 3. CDR3 in amino acids: CASSPGTGGYEQYF. Here the CDR3 DNA reads TGTGCCAGCAGTCCCGGGACAGGGGGCTACGAGCAGTACTTC.

This clone was observed a single time. The chain uses TRBV6-2 or TRBV6-3 and TRBJ2-1; 10 positions agree with TRBD2. J gave up 10 bases and V 0 bases, and 9 bases lay outside the gene matches. Germline CDR1 and CDR2: MNHEY and SVGEGT. The CDR3 sequence is 16 residues long. The CDR3 region is CASSYSKAGGKQEQFF. The CDR3 DNA is TGTGCCAGCAGTTACTCGAAAGCGGGGGGGAAACAAGAGCAGTTCTTC.

The CDR3: CASSQERWNEQYF. DNA of the CDR3: TGCGCCAGCAGCCAAGAGAGGTGGAACGAGCAGTACTTC. The chain employs TRBV4-1 and TRBJ2-7; no definite D call. This CDR3 contains 13 residues. V lost 0 bases, J lost 5 bases, and 8 bases lay in between. In germline, CDR1 is MGHRA, CDR2 YSYEKL.

This chain uses TRBV10-3 with TRBJ1-5, with D perhaps matching TRBD1 (5 bases). Trimming removed 0 bases from V and 2 bases from J, with 11 bases in between. Germline assignment: CDR1 ENHRY and CDR2 SYGVKD. The CDR3 loop spans 16 amino acids. In DNA, the CDR3 is TGTGCCATCAGTGAGTCCCTCACGGGGGGCAATCAGCCCCAGCATTTT. Protein sequence: CAISESLTGGNQPQHF.

The chain combines TRBV2 with TRBJ1-2; 12 bases map to TRBD1. The CDR3 consists of 14 residues. Germline V gives CDR1 SNHLY, CDR2 FYNNEI. J was trimmed by 8 bases and V by 6 bases; bases with no gene match: 7. CDR3 sequence: CASRAGTGGKGYTF. CDR3 DNA sequence: TGTGCCAGCAGAGCCGGGACAGGGGGCAAGGGCTACACCTTC.

The chain employs TRBV19 and TRBJ1-1; unclear D gene. The CDR3 covers 13 residues. Germline V CDR1 and CDR2: LNHDA, SQIVND (reference sequence). V dropped 8 bases and J dropped 1 base, with 11 bases sitting between them. In DNA, the CDR3 is TGTGCCAGTGCGGCATCGGGGAACACTGAAGCTTTCTTT. Translated: CASAASGNTEAFF.

This clone was detected only a few times. The chain employs TRBV3-1 (or the pseudogene TRBV3-2) and TRBJ2-2; TRBD1 might be the D (5 bases). Looked up from germline, CDR1 is LGHDT and CDR2 is YNNKEL (reference sequence). The CDR3 loop spans 15 amino acids. Trimming pared 2 bases from V and 5 bases from J, leaving 12 bases between. CDR3: CASSQQSRVTGELFF. In nucleotides, the CDR3 is TGTGCCAGCAGCCAACAATCCAGGGTGACCGGGGAGCTGTTTTTT.

This chain joins TRBV7-2 and TRBJ2-7; TRBD2 aligns across 14 bases. Germline V CDR1 and CDR2: SGHTA, FQGNSA. V lost 5 bases, J lost 2 bases, and 2 bases stayed unmatched. This CDR3 is built from 15 residues. CDR3 nucleotides: TGTGCCAGCAGCCCGACTAGCGGGGGGGCCTACGAGCAGTACGTC. Amino acids: CASSPTSGGAYEQYV.

The chain combines TRBV12-3 or TRBV12-4 with TRBJ2-5; 8 positions match TRBD1. This CDR3 contains 13 residues. J was trimmed by 4 bases and V by 4 bases; bases with no gene match: 2. The CDR3 spells CASSSGQVETQYF. In DNA form, the CDR3 reads TGTGCCAGCAGTTCGGGACAGGTAGAGACCCAGTACTTC.

The chain uses TRBV7-9 and TRBJ2-5; D unclear. Trimming stripped 5 bases from V and 0 bases from J, with 13 bases between. The CDR3 covers 15 residues. Germline-derived CDR1 and CDR2 are SEHNR and FQNEAQ (reference sequence). In nucleotides, the CDR3 is TGTGCCAGCAGCGCTCGACTCGGATACCAAGAGACCCAGTACTTC. Its protein is CASSARLGYQETQYF.

A few counts support this clone. The gene calls are TRBV12-5 and TRBJ2-2; 11 bases agree with TRBD1. The CDR3 is 15 residues long. The germline CDR1 and CDR2 sequences are LGHNT and FRNRAP. V dropped 5 bases and J dropped 5; count of bases not matched to a gene: 4. CDR3 DNA: TGTGCTAGTGGTACCGGGACAGGGGGAACCGGGGAGCTGTTTTTT. Translation: CASGTGTGGTGELFF.

The chain uses TRBV5-1 and TRBJ2-7, with 9 bases that match TRBD1. V lost 4 bases, J lost 3 bases, and 8 bases stayed unmatched. Germline CDR1 reads SGHRS; CDR2 reads YFSETQ. This CDR3 region has 15 residues. As DNA, the CDR3 is TGCGCCAGCAGCCCGCCGACAGGGGGAAACTACGAGCAGTACTTC. This gives the protein CASSPPTGGNYEQYF.

The V gene is TRBV6-5, the J gene TRBJ2-1; 7 nucleotides line up with TRBD1. V shed 7 bases, J shed 7 bases, and the junction held 1 base outside the gene matches. CDR1 is MNHEY, CDR2 SVGAGI, per germline. The CDR3 is 11 amino acids. The CDR3 loop is CASKQGNEQFF. CDR3 DNA: TGTGCCAGCAAACAGGGGAATGAGCAGTTCTTC.

The chain joins TRBV6-6 to TRBJ1-6; D not resolved. Germline-derived CDR1 and CDR2 are MNHNY and SVGAGI (reference sequence). With 6 bases removed from V and 7 bases from J, the gap between germline ends came to 13 bases. This CDR3 spans 14 amino acids. The CDR3 protein is CASRREGPNSPLHF. CDR3 DNA: TGTGCCAGCAGACGGGAGGGCCCCAATTCACCCCTCCACTTT.

This clone was observed a handful of times. V is TRBV28 and J is TRBJ2-2, with TRBD2 matching 8 bases. Germline assignment: CDR1 MDHEN and CDR2 SYDVKM. The CDR3 is 14 amino acids. Trimming cost V 6 bases and J 4 bases; bases outside gene matches: 4. Here the CDR3 reads CASSGGAGTGELFF. DNA of the CDR3: TGTGCCAGCAGCGGGGGGGCGGGCACCGGGGAGCTGTTTTTT.

This clone was recorded once. Here the CDR3 DNA reads TGTGCCAGCAGGGAAGACTTTGATAATTCACCCCTCCACTTT. Encoded protein: CASREDFDNSPLHF. The rearrangement links TRBV3-1 (or the pseudogene TRBV3-2) to TRBJ1-6; unclear D gene. The CDR3 sequence is 14 residues long. The germline V gene has CDR1 LGHDT and CDR2 YNNKEL (reference sequence). V gave up 6 bases and J gave up 5 bases, with 11 bases separating them.

The V and J genes are TRBV18 and TRBJ2-2; 8 bases are a match to TRBD2. Germline values: CDR1 KGHSH, CDR2 LQKENI. V lost 4 bases and J lost 5; bases outside the gene matches: 9. The CDR3 is 16 residues long. The CDR3 nucleotides are TGTGCCAGCTCACAACGGGGGGGCGTATCGACCGGGGAGCTGTTTTTT. Encoded protein: CASSQRGGVSTGELFF. Full variable domain (rest looked up from reference TRBV18 and TRBJ2-2): NAGVMQNPRHLVRRRGQEARLRCSPMKGHSHVYWYRQLPEEGLKFMVYLQKENIIDESGMPKERFSAEFPKEGPSILRIQQVVRGDSAAYFCASSQRGGVSTGELFFGEGSRLTVL.

This chain uses TRBV28 with TRBJ2-5; 13 bases fit TRBD2. The CDR3 sequence is 16 residues long. The germline V gene has CDR1 MDHEN and CDR2 SYDVKM. Losses at the gene ends were 5 bases for V and 9 bases for J; bases not matched to a gene: 12. The CDR3 protein is CASSVVRTSGGGAQYF. CDR3 sequence (DNA): TGTGCCAGCAGTGTGGTCCGGACTAGCGGGGGTGGGGCCCAGTACTTC.

Only a few counts were recorded for this clone. The rearrangement links TRBV11-2 to TRBJ1-3; D is perhaps TRBD1 (5 bases). V shed 4 bases and J shed 0 bases, with 10 bases lying between them. The CDR3 extends over 15 amino acids. CDR1 SGHAT and CDR2 FQNNGV come from the germline V gene. The CDR3 is CASSWDGSSGNTIYF. CDR3 coding DNA: TGTGCCAGCAGCTGGGACGGGAGCTCTGGAAACACCATATATTTT. Combining the CDR3 with reference TRBV11-2 and TRBJ1-3 gives the whole variable domain EAGVAQSPRYKIIEKRQSVAFWCNPISGHATLYWYQQILGQGPKLLIQFQNNGVVDDSQLPKDRFSAERLKGVDSTLKIQPAKLEDSAVYLCASSWDGSSGNTIYFGEGSWLTVV.

The chain combines TRBV2 with TRBJ1-4; TRBD1 might be the D (6 bases). The V and J ends lost 7 bases and 3 bases respectively, with 12 bases between them. The germline V gene encodes CDR1 SNHLY and CDR2 FYNNEI. The CDR3 length is 14 residues. The CDR3 here is CASIMTGANEKLFF. The CDR3 nucleotides are TGTGCCAGCATCATGACAGGAGCTAATGAAAAACTGTTTTTT.

V is TRBV19 and J is TRBJ1-5; a weak D match, TRBD1 (5 bases). Germline V CDR1 and CDR2: LNHDA, SQIVND (reference sequence). The V end lost 1 base, the J end lost 4 bases, and 11 bases lay between the germline ends. The CDR3 extends over 15 amino acids. CDR3 bases: TGTGCCAGTAGTATAGGGGGCGGTATAAATCAGCCCCAGCATTTT. Translating it yields CASSIGGGINQPQHF. The full variable domain, with the rest looked up from reference TRBV19 and TRBJ1-5, is DGGITQSPKYLFRKEGQNVTLSCEQNLNHDAMYWYRQDPGQGLRLIYYSQIVNDFQKGDIAEGYSVSREKKESFPLTVTSAQKNPTAFYLCASSIGGGINQPQHFGDGTRLSIL.

The chain links TRBV7-2 to TRBJ1-1; 8 bases align to TRBD1. Germline assignment: CDR1 SGHTA and CDR2 FQGNSA. This CDR3 contains 14 residues. Germline trimming cut 7 bases from V and 1 base from J; bases unmatched to any gene: 5. CDR3 loop: CASTLQGANTEAFF. CDR3 in DNA: TGTGCCAGCACTCTTCAGGGGGCGAACACTGAAGCTTTCTTT.

The chain recombines TRBV2 with TRBJ1-6; TRBD1 might be the D (5 bases). Germline V gene sequence: CDR1 SNHLY, CDR2 FYNNEI. CDR3 length: 14 amino acids. Trimming removed 2 bases at V and 7 bases at J, with 9 bases between. This CDR3 reads CASSERGSNSPLHF. The CDR3 DNA sequence: TGTGCCAGCAGTGAAAGGGGATCCAATTCACCCCTCCACTTT.